This passage covers 21 T cell receptor beta chains from one sample sequenced in a study of PD-L1 blockade in urothelial cancer. Documented time point: peripheral blood 6 weeks after treatment start. Sequencing was performed with immunoSEQ multiplex PCR; in TCRdb, only in-frame clones are kept and a portion is missing. The table has more than 45,000 clones, roughly 80% seen once. The starting material was PBMCs, obtained around atezolizumab (anti-PD-L1) treatment. The receptors come from an older man with urothelial cancer.

The rearrangement joins TRBV5-1 to TRBJ2-7; no clear D. Germline CDR1 and CDR2: SGHRS and YFSETQ. This CDR3 comprises 14 residues. V was shortened by 0 bases and J by 2 bases, with 9 bases between the two germline ends. As DNA, the CDR3 is TGCGCCAGCAGCTTGGAGAGCCAAACCTACGAGCAGTACTTC. Amino acid sequence: CASSLESQTYEQYF. Supplemented by reference TRBV5-1 and TRBJ2-7, the full variable domain reads KAGVTQTPRYLIKTRGQQVTLSCSPISGHRSVSWYQQTPGQGLQFLFEYFSETQRNKGNFPGRFSGRQFSNSRSEMNVSTLELGDSALYLCASSLESQTYEQYFGPGTRLTVT.

The chain is built from TRBV19 and TRBJ2-7, with 11 bases that match TRBD1. V shed 5 bases, J shed 2 bases, and the junction held 8 bases outside the gene matches. Germline CDR1 LNHDA, CDR2 SQIVND (reference sequence). The CDR3 runs 16 residues. This CDR3 reads CASSSQDRGPPYEQYF. CDR3 nucleotides: TGTGCCAGTAGTTCCCAGGACAGGGGGCCTCCCTACGAGCAGTACTTC.

This sequence joins TRBV27 and TRBJ2-2; no clear D. Germline V gene data show CDR1 as MNHEY and CDR2 as SMNVEV (reference sequence). V was clipped by 3 bases and J by 7 bases, with 9 bases between them. This CDR3 is 13 amino acids long. Here the CDR3 reads CASSLARGGELFF. In DNA form, the CDR3 reads TGTGCCAGCAGTTTGGCCCGAGGCGGGGAGCTGTTTTTT.

V usage is TRBV5-6 and J usage is TRBJ1-2; D is undetermined. There are 16 residues in the CDR3. CDR1 and CDR2 from the germline V gene are SGHDT and YYEEEE. Trimming took off 6 bases at V and 1 base at J, with 19 bases between the two ends. CDR3 residues: CASKERERVYNYGYTF. The CDR3 DNA follows: TGTGCCAGCAAGGAGAGGGAAAGGGTTTATAACTATGGCTACACCTTC. The variable domain in full, with the rest retrieved from reference TRBV5-6 and TRBJ1-2, is DAGVTQSPTHLIKTRGQQVTLRCSPKSGHDTVSWYQQALGQGPQFIFQYYEEEERQRGNFPDRFSGHQFPNYSSELNVNALLLGDSALYLCASKERERVYNYGYTFGSGTRLTVV.

V is TRBV11-2 and J is TRBJ2-7, with D hard to call. This CDR3 comprises 15 residues. CDR1 and CDR2 (germline): SGHAT, FQNNGV. The V end was cut by 0 bases, the J end by 4 bases, with 13 bases between. The CDR3 nucleotides are TGTGCCAGCAGCTTAGATTTTGAGAGCTTGTACGAGCAGTACTTC. Its translation is CASSLDFESLYEQYF. Variable domain in full (rest from reference TRBV11-2 and TRBJ2-7): EAGVAQSPRYKIIEKRQSVAFWCNPISGHATLYWYQQILGQGPKLLIQFQNNGVVDDSQLPKDRFSAERLKGVDSTLKIQPAKLEDSAVYLCASSLDFESLYEQYFGPGTRLTVT.

The chain recombines TRBV28 with TRBJ1-2; possibly TRBD1 for D (6 bases). Deletions cut 4 bases from V and 7 bases from J, with 13 bases between. The CDR3 covers 13 residues. Germline V gene sequence: CDR1 MDHEN, CDR2 SYDVKM. The CDR3, as DNA: TGTGCCAGCAGTTCGGGGGGGGCGCGTGGCTACACCTTC. This gives the protein CASSSGGARGYTF.

The chain is built from TRBV19 and TRBJ1-2; D gene unclear. The germline V gene has CDR1 LNHDA and CDR2 SQIVND (reference sequence). The CDR3 has 13 residues. Trimming cost V 6 bases and J 4 bases, with 12 bases left between them. DNA for the CDR3: TGTGCCAGTAGAATTCGGGATACCTATGGCTACACCTTC. The encoded protein is CASRIRDTYGYTF.

This clone has only one observation. V is TRBV6-4 and J is TRBJ2-7, with a weak D call TRBD1 (6 bases). Trimming left V 4 bases short and J 3 bases short, with 13 bases between. Germline V lookup: CDR1 MRHNA, CDR2 SNTAGT. The CDR3 covers 14 residues. In DNA form, the CDR3 reads TGTGCCAGCAGTGCAGGGGCTACCTACTACGAGCAGTACTTC. This encodes CASSAGATYYEQYF.

This sequence joins TRBV19 and TRBJ1-4; no firm D call. CDR1 is LNHDA, CDR2 SQIVND, per germline (reference sequence). V lost 6 bases to trimming and J lost 5 bases, with 10 bases between them. The CDR3 runs to 13 residues. CDR3 sequence: CASRGGTNEKLFF. CDR3 DNA sequence: TGTGCCAGTAGAGGAGGAACCAATGAAAAACTGTTTTTT.

This clone was recorded a few times. This chain links TRBV11-1 with TRBJ1-1; tentative D call: TRBD1 (5 bases). V was clipped by 2 bases and J by 11 bases, with 9 bases between them. CDR1 and CDR2 from the germline V gene are SGHAT and FQDESV (reference sequence). The length of the CDR3 is 11 residues. In DNA form, the CDR3 reads TGTGCCAGCAGCTTAACGACAGACGCTTTCTTT. Protein sequence: CASSLTTDAFF.

This clone was counted between two and nine times. This rearrangement joins TRBV2 to TRBJ1-4; 10 bases map to TRBD1. Germline V gene lookup returns CDR1 SNHLY and CDR2 FYNNEI. V lost 8 bases and J lost 6; bases outside the gene matches: 12. CDR3 length: 16 residues. CDR3 loop: CASAPDRGQVDEKLFF. CDR3 sequence (DNA): TGTGCCAGCGCCCCAGACAGGGGGCAGGTGGATGAAAAACTGTTTTTT.

The V gene is TRBV30, the J gene TRBJ2-7; the D gene is possibly TRBD2 (6 bases). Germline-derived CDR1 and CDR2 are GTSNPN and SVGIG (reference sequence). V was pared by 3 bases and J by 5 bases, with 17 bases between. The CDR3 totals 14 residues. CDR3 protein: CAWRRMDRGNEQYF. CDR3 DNA: TGTGCCTGGAGAAGGATGGACCGGGGGAACGAGCAGTACTTC. The complete variable domain, with remaining parts taken from reference TRBV30 and TRBJ2-7, reads SQTIHQWPATLVQPVGSPLSLECTVEGTSNPNLYWYRQAAGRGLQLLFYSVGIGQISSEVPQNLSASRPQDRQFILSSKKLLLSDSGFYLCAWRRMDRGNEQYFGPGTRLTVT.

This chain links TRBV7-8 with TRBJ2-2; TRBD2 agrees at 8 bases. Trimming at V came to 2 bases and at J to 4 bases, leaving 6 bases not matched to a gene. The germline V gene has CDR1 SGHVS and CDR2 FQNEAQ. The CDR3 spans 16 residues. CDR3 sequence: CASSLRGAGGTGELFF. Written as DNA, the CDR3 is TGTGCCAGCAGCTTAAGAGGCGCGGGAGGCACCGGGGAGCTGTTTTTT. Looking up the rest from reference TRBV7-8 and TRBJ2-2 gives the full variable domain: GAGVSQSPRYKVAKRGQDVALRCDPISGHVSLFWYQQALGQGPEFLTYFQNEAQLDKSGLPSDRFFAERPEGSVSTLKIQRTQQEDSAVYLCASSLRGAGGTGELFFGEGSRLTVL.

The chain recombines TRBV30 with TRBJ2-2; D unresolved. The germline V gene encodes CDR1 GTSNPN and CDR2 SVGIG (reference sequence). This CDR3 has 13 residues. V lost 1 base and J lost 4, with 7 bases in between. This CDR3 reads CAWSGSGTGELFF. The DNA of the CDR3 is TGTGCCTGGAGTGGGTCGGGCACCGGGGAGCTGTTTTTT.

The CDR3 is CASSLGSGMGTGELFF. CDR3 nucleotides: TGTGCCAGCAGCTTGGGGTCAGGTATGGGCACCGGGGAGCTGTTTTTT. The chain is built from TRBV5-6 and TRBJ2-2; no definite D call. Germline values: CDR1 SGHDT, CDR2 YYEEEE. This CDR3 has 16 residues. The V and J ends lost 0 bases and 4 bases respectively, with 13 bases between them.

This chain connects TRBV5-8 to TRBJ1-4; D call uncertain. The V gene's germline CDR1 is SGHTS and CDR2 YDEGEE. Trimming took 3 bases from V and 7 from J, leaving 13 bases between them. The CDR3 has 14 amino acids. CDR3 coding DNA: TGTGCCAGCAGCTCTCTCGGAGGAAGTGAAAAACTGTTTTTT. As protein: CASSSLGGSEKLFF.

This clone is a singleton in its sample. This chain uses TRBV4-2 with TRBJ2-7, with a tentative D call TRBD2 (5 bases). The CDR3 covers 14 residues. V lost 0 bases and J lost 6, with 12 bases in between. Per germline, CDR1 LGHNA and CDR2 YNFKEQ. For the CDR3, the DNA is TGTGCCAGCAGCCAAGAGGCCAGAGCGGCCGAGCAGTACTTC. As protein: CASSQEARAAEQYF.

The genes are TRBV6-5 and TRBJ2-7; a possible D gene is TRBD1 (6 bases). The germline CDR1 and CDR2 sequences are MNHEY and SVGAGI. The length of the CDR3 is 16 residues. V lost 4 bases, J lost 1 base, and 17 bases lay in between. CDR3 sequence (DNA): TGTGCCAGCAGTTCCCCCCGGCCAGGGGTATCCTACGAGCAGTACTTC. Its translation is CASSSPRPGVSYEQYF.

The rearrangement uses TRBV7-6 and TRBJ2-3, with 8 bases fitting TRBD2. V lost 3 bases, J lost 2 bases, and 4 bases stayed unmatched. The CDR3 length is 15 residues. The germline V gene has CDR1 SGHVS and CDR2 FNYEAQ. The CDR3 loop is CASSFAGGVTDTQYF. CDR3 bases: TGTGCCAGCAGCTTTGCGGGAGGAGTCACAGATACGCAGTATTTT.

The chain carries TRBV27 and TRBJ1-5, with D possibly being TRBD1 (6 bases). V lost 8 bases to trimming and J lost 6 bases, with 14 bases between them. Germline-derived CDR1 and CDR2 are MNHEY and SMNVEV (reference sequence). The CDR3 is 13 amino acids. The CDR3 loop is CASSRQDSQPQHF. For the CDR3, the DNA is TGTGCCAGCTCTCGACAGGACAGTCAGCCCCAGCATTTT.

The chain is built from TRBV19 and TRBJ2-3; a weak D match, TRBD2 (6 bases). CDR3 length equals 14 residues. CDR1 is LNHDA and CDR2 is SQIVND in the germline V gene (reference sequence). Trimming removed 5 bases at V and 3 bases at J, with 12 bases between. Here the CDR3 reads CASSSGGSTDTQYF. The CDR3 region has the DNA TGTGCCAGTAGTTCTGGAGGGAGTACAGATACGCAGTATTTT.